A selection of T cell receptor beta chains follows, all from one sample in a study of technical replicates of blood from several donors. The assay was immunoSEQ multiplex PCR, and TCRdb's table has in-frame clones only and misses some. The sample lists about 81,000 clones, roughly four fifths occurring once. The source material was PBMCs. The receptors originated from a human donor in good health. Some clones in this sample may be carry-over from other donors' samples. Each CDR3 is given without its conserved first and last residue. Expanded clones are given a class, and other clones once, few, many or no size at all.

TRBV4-2 . ASSQGSQSNQPQH
TRBV4-3 once ASSQAGGGTDTQY
TRBV30 few AWGQGVSEAF
TRBV6-1 . ASSMRGTNQETQY
TRBV7-9 . ASTPSGVSYNEQF
TRBV4-3 once ASSQESGVAGGGYT
TRBV5-1 once ASKRGGGSPLH
TRBV6-1 few ASEDRVSYEQY
TRBV18 . ASSPYLGANEQY
TRBV5-1 . ASSTGQGDSPLH
TRBV4-2 . ASSLNEQGARDQY
TRBV29-1 . SVAARSSSYEQY
TRBV19 few ASSRLASYNEQF
TRBV5-6 . ASSFEIGGGSTDTQY
TRBV27 . ASSSRTSTDTQY
TRBV7-2 . ASSLLGTGPNSPLH
TRBV25-1 . ASSAGLAGVHY
TRBV4-3 . ASSRIRGEGSPLH
TRBV19 few ASSIDLAPVSSYNEQF
TRBV5-4 . ASSPGQRPSGNTIY
TRBV7-2 once ASSLRGGSGDTQY
TRBV4-2 . ASSQVSARDNEQF
TRBV7-2 . ASSFTSGSEQY
TRBV4-1 . ASSHTGGSNEQF
TRBV5-1 . ASSLRPQQDLIPGELF
TRBV7-9 . ASGGLIANYGYT
TRBV15 once ATSLLGGQVSDTQY
TRBV30 . AFFWGDTEAF
TRBV15 . ATSRARGGQYEQY
TRBV6-6 . PLLAFYEQY
TRBV10-3 few AISSGQPPSQH
TRBV6-5 . ASSPGTGGTYEQY
TRBV7-9 . ASSPPILPEAF
TRBV14 . ASSRMTGLSSEKLF
TRBV7-2 . ASSLTRVGEAF
TRBV5-1 . ASSLAPGGAGANVLT
TRBV6-1 . ASRPTGADTQY
TRBV6-1 . ASSAGDSSGNTIY
TRBV7-2 . ASSSRRDNEQF
TRBV5-4 once ASSLEVAGGGETQY
TRBV30 . AWSWPGGTEAF
TRBV7-8 . ASSSVNFYEQY
TRBV7-8 once ASSSTDRATSYNSPLH
TRBV30 . AWRPRGPYNEQF
TRBV15 . ATSRDLTVSGTEAF
TRBV10-3 . AISPTAHEQF
TRBV4-1 . ASSRWDRAHQPQH